This TCR beta chain was identified during a study of blood T cell repertoires in COVID-19. At the level of the study: The study drew acute and convalescent COVID-19 samples from the United States, Italy and Spain.

Sequencing used immunoSEQ multiplex PCR; TCRdb keeps in-frame clones, though not all of them. The profile covers 77,000 or so clones, with 70% to 90% appearing a single time and 4.6% taken by the ten largest. Sequencing was done on a sample of peripheral blood. The receptor was isolated from a man aged 50 to 59 with active COVID-19.

The CDR3 loop is CASSLVQGAMNTEAFF. The DNA for the CDR3 is TGCGCCAGCAGCTTGGTACAGGGGGCCATGAACACTGAAGCTTTCTTT. V usage is TRBV5-1 and J usage is TRBJ1-1; TRBD1 aligns across 9 bases. This CDR3 comprises 16 residues. Germline V gives CDR1 SGHRS, CDR2 YFSETQ. Unmatched junction bases numbered 3, after V lost 0 bases and J lost 0 bases.